The 25 T cell receptor beta chains below were found in one sample sequenced in a study of molecular identifiers for immune sequencing clone quantification listed by TCRdb under 2018. To prepare the library, PCR was applied. These reads were obtained on a NextSeq 500. TCRdb's own reprocessing of the public reads used fastp at Q25 and MiXCR and kept productive beta chains. Records with the same CDR3 protein are collapsed into one entry carrying the most frequent genes and DNA. The sample table lists about 630,000 distinct CDR3 sequences, roughly 23% of them with a count of one. 0.7% to 0.95% of the sample is in the top ten clones. Sequencing was carried out using naive CD8+ T cells from blood, with Jurkat cell RNA spiked in. The cell subset or site label, as the study defines it: FACS-sorted CD8+CD4-CCR7+CD45RA+ naive T cells. These receptors all stem from a human donor in good health. Some libraries in this study had Jurkat cell RNA spiked in.

This clonotype has more than one count but fewer than ten. The chain has TRBV27 and TRBJ2-5; D gene uncertain. Trimming removed 5 bases from V and 5 bases from J, with 15 bases in between. The CDR3 is made up of 14 amino acids. Germline V gene data show CDR1 as MNHEY and CDR2 as SMNVEV (reference sequence). Written as DNA, the CDR3 is TGTGCCAGCAGTCAACAAGGCGCATTGGAGACCCAGTACTTC. This gives the protein CASSQQGALETQYF.

This chain links TRBV12-3 or TRBV12-4 with TRBJ2-1; D remains ambiguous. The CDR3 sequence is 11 residues long. V lost 6 bases and J 5 bases, leaving 5 bases between the germline ends. CDR3 residues: CASSRDNEQFF. The CDR3 nucleotides are TGTGCCAGCAGCCGGGACAATGAGCAGTTCTTC.

Regarding this clonotype: This sequence may be a read error, since a much larger clone differs from it by one base. The chain has TRBV6-2 or TRBV6-3 and TRBJ2-7, with D hard to call. Germline CDR1 MNHEY, CDR2 SVGEGT. The CDR3 is 13 residues long. The CDR3 DNA reads as TGTGCCAGCACCCTGGACCCAGCCTACGAGCAGTGCTTC. It translates to CASTLDPAYEQCF.

V gene TRBV3-1 combines with J gene TRBJ2-2; D may be TRBD1 or TRBD2 (6 bases each). The CDR3 loop spans 16 amino acids. Germline assignment: CDR1 LGHDT and CDR2 YNNKEL (reference sequence). The V and J ends lost 0 bases and 4 bases respectively, with 12 bases between them. CDR3 amino acids: CASSQDWGAGTGELFF. The CDR3 DNA is TGTGCCAGCAGCCAAGACTGGGGGGCAGGCACCGGGGAGCTGTTTTTT. The variable domain in full, completed from reference TRBV3-1 and TRBJ2-2, reads DTAVSQTPKYLVTQMGNDKSIKCEQNLGHDTMYWYKQDSKKFLKIMFSYNNKELIINETVPNRFSPKSPDKAHLNLHINSLELGDSAVYFCASSQDWGAGTGELFFGEGSRLTVL.

The rearrangement joins TRBV2 to TRBJ2-7, with 8 bases matching TRBD1. This CDR3 contains 15 residues. Germline CDR1 SNHLY, CDR2 FYNNEI. After removal of 4 bases from V and 0 bases from J, the junction contained 5 bases not matched to a gene. The CDR3 DNA reads TGTGCCAGCAGTGTAGAAGGGACAGGCTCCTACGAGCAGTACTTC. Protein sequence: CASSVEGTGSYEQYF.

This clonotype appeared once. This CDR3 is missing its conserved last phenylalanine or tryptophan, likely due to a read error. The chain links TRBV3-1 to TRBJ1-1, with D perhaps matching TRBD1 (6 bases). The CDR3 extends over 17 amino acids. CDR1 is LGHDT and CDR2 is YNNKEL in the germline V gene (reference sequence). V was pared by 0 bases and J by 6 bases, with 20 bases between. CDR3 sequence reads: CASSQDDRGTMDPEAFS. CDR3 sequence (DNA): TGTGCCAGCAGCCAAGATGATAGGGGGACCATGGACCCTGAAGCTTTCTCT.

In regard to this clonotype: This CDR3 is missing its conserved last phenylalanine or tryptophan, likely due to a read error. The chain carries TRBV6-5 and TRBJ2-7, with TRBD1 identical over 11 bases. The CDR3 covers 14 residues. The V gene's germline CDR1 is MNHEY and CDR2 SVGAGI. J was trimmed by 4 bases and V by 4 bases; bases with no gene match: 3. The CDR3 region is CASSFGTGGYEQYL. Written as DNA, the CDR3 is TGTGCCAGCAGTTTTGGGACAGGGGGATACGAGCAGTACCTC.

This chain uses TRBV2 with TRBJ2-2, with TRBD2 identical over 9 bases. After removal of 0 bases from V and 6 bases from J, the junction contained 17 bases not matched to a gene. This CDR3 is 20 amino acids long. The germline V gene has CDR1 SNHLY and CDR2 FYNNEI. Here the CDR3 reads CASSEAEDGAGGGQAGELFF. CDR3 DNA sequence: TGTGCCAGCAGTGAAGCGGAAGACGGAGCGGGAGGTGGGCAGGCCGGGGAGCTGTTTTTT. Based on the CDR3 plus reference TRBV2 and TRBJ2-2, the full variable domain is EPEVTQTPSHQVTQMGQEVILRCVPISNHLYFYWYRQILGQKVEFLVSFYNNEISEKSEIFDDQFSVERPDGSNFTLKIRSTKLEDSAMYFCASSEAEDGAGGGQAGELFFGEGSRLTVL.

As for this clonotype: A much more abundant neighbour one base away suggests this may be a read error. The chain combines TRBV4-3 with TRBJ2-1, with D maybe TRBD1 (5 bases). The V end lost 0 bases, the J end lost 12 bases, and 12 bases lay between the germline ends. The CDR3 spans 13 residues. Germline CDR1 and CDR2: LGHNA and YSLEER. DNA of the CDR3: TGCGCCAGCAGCCAAGAATCAGGGCCTGCGCAGTTCTTC. It is translated as CASSQESGPAQFF.

Ten or more counts support this clonotype. This rearrangement joins TRBV6-6 to TRBJ2-7; D is possibly TRBD2 (5 bases). Germline loops: CDR1 MNHNY, CDR2 SVGAGI (reference sequence). There are 15 residues in the CDR3. The ends were cut back, 0 bases at V and 4 bases at J, with 13 bases in the middle. The CDR3 loop reads CASSYSGSAGYEQYF. CDR3 DNA: TGTGCCAGCAGTTACTCGGGGAGCGCTGGGTACGAGCAGTACTTC.

This clonotype was detected many times. The chain carries TRBV29-1 and TRBJ2-2; no definite D call. Trimming cost V 3 bases and J 2 bases, with 13 bases left between them. Germline assignment: CDR1 SQVTM and CDR2 ANQGSEA. This CDR3 is built from 15 residues. The CDR3 DNA reads TGCAGCGTTGATCTTCTCCAACCAAACACCGGGGAGCTGTTTTTT. Translation gives CSVDLLQPNTGELFF.

This clonotype came up many times. The CDR3 region has the DNA TGTGCCAGCAGTTCTAGACTGGGTCCCGGGGCCAACGTCCTGACTTTC. Its translation is CASSSRLGPGANVLTF. The V and J genes are TRBV28 and TRBJ2-6, with unresolved D. CDR3 length equals 16 residues. Looked up from germline, CDR1 is MDHEN and CDR2 is SYDVKM. The V end was cut by 4 bases, the J end by 4 bases, with 14 bases between.

A word on this clonotype: Germline and junction disagree at one end, which may indicate a read error. V is TRBV6-2 or TRBV6-3 and J is TRBJ2-2, with D possibly TRBD2 on 6 matching bases. Germline V CDR1 and CDR2: MNHEY, SVGEGT. The CDR3 totals 15 residues. The CDR3 here is CARRPGVAVAGGLFF. CDR3 coding DNA: TGTGCCCGCCGTCCCGGGGTAGCCGTCGCCGGGGGGCTGTTTTTT.

The gene calls are TRBV4-1 and TRBJ2-1; D uncertain. V shed 0 bases and J shed 0 bases, with 15 bases lying between them. The CDR3 contains 18 residues. CDR1 and CDR2 (germline): MGHRA, YSYEKL. CDR3 in DNA: TGCGCCAGCAGCCAAGAAGGAACGGGCACGTCCTCCTACAATGAGCAGTTCTTC. Translation gives CASSQEGTGTSSYNEQFF.

On this clonotype itself: A read error may be the cause here, since a much bigger clone is one base away. The genes are TRBV3-1 and TRBJ2-3, with D perhaps TRBD2 (6 bases). CDR1 is LGHDT and CDR2 is YNNKEL in the germline V gene (reference sequence). This CDR3 is built from 16 residues. The V and J ends lost 4 bases and 4 bases respectively, with 18 bases between them. CDR3 sequence: CASSRDGFGSADTQYF. For the CDR3, the DNA is TGTGCCAGCAGCCGAGATGGGTTCGGGAGTGCAGATACGCAGTATTTT.

This chain joins TRBV6-2 or TRBV6-3 and TRBJ1-6; no reliable D call. V was clipped by 4 bases and J by 10 bases, with 8 bases between them. Germline V lookup: CDR1 MNHEY, CDR2 SVGEGT. The length of the CDR3 is 12 residues. The CDR3 sequence: CASSSYYSPLHF. In DNA, the CDR3 is TGTGCCAGCAGTTCCTACTACTCACCCCTCCACTTT.

The rearrangement joins TRBV6-2 or TRBV6-3 to TRBJ2-7; D is uncertain. Trimming left V 4 bases short and J 4 bases short, with 14 bases between. CDR1 MNHEY and CDR2 SVGEGT come from the germline V gene. The CDR3 consists of 14 residues. CDR3 bases: TGTGCCAGCAGTTCTGGACCCCAAGCGTACGAGCAGTACTTC. Protein sequence: CASSSGPQAYEQYF.

The chain combines TRBV10-3 with TRBJ2-7, with 7 bases identical to TRBD1. Germline lookup yields CDR1 ENHRY and CDR2 SYGVKD. V trimming: 2 bases; J trimming: 2 bases; junction bases outside the gene matches: 12. The CDR3 has 17 residues. Written as DNA, the CDR3 is TGTGCCATCAGTGAGCCGCGAACTGGGGACAGCCCCTACGAGCAGTACTTC. Encoded protein: CAISEPRTGDSPYEQYF.

Concerning this clonotype itself: A single base separates this from a much larger clone, so it may be a read error. V and J are TRBV5-1 and TRBJ2-7; no definite D call. Germline V CDR1 and CDR2: SGHRS, YFSETQ. This CDR3 spans 14 amino acids. The CDR3 DNA reads TGCGTCAGCAGCTTCGGCAGGTCCTCCTACGAGCAGTACTTC. This gives the protein CVSSFGRSSYEQYF.

This clonotype was observed many times. This chain connects TRBV12-3 or TRBV12-4 to TRBJ2-3; D is unresolved. The V gene lost 6 bases and the J gene lost 0 bases, with 10 bases spanning the gap. CDR3 size: 14 residues. The CDR3 region is CASSLRISTDTQYF. The CDR3 coding sequence is TGTGCCAGCAGCCTGCGGATTAGCACAGATACGCAGTATTTT.

The table lists this clonotype with many counts. The chain carries TRBV28 and TRBJ2-5; 11 bases agree with TRBD2. This CDR3 has 15 amino acids. The junction had 6 bases not matched to a gene; V was cut back by 6 bases and J by 3 bases. Germline CDR1 reads MDHEN; CDR2 reads SYDVKM. The CDR3 loop reads CASSGLAGGEETQYF. The CDR3 DNA sequence: TGTGCCAGCAGCGGGCTAGCGGGAGGTGAAGAGACCCAGTACTTC.

The chain joins TRBV11-3 to TRBJ2-2; D unresolved. This CDR3 has 17 amino acids. Per germline, CDR1 SGHNT and CDR2 YENEEA. The V gene lost 0 bases and the J gene lost 1 base, with 12 bases spanning the gap. CDR3 region: CASSLDHYGLNTGELFF. CDR3 in DNA: TGTGCCAGCAGCTTAGATCATTATGGGCTGAACACCGGGGAGCTGTTTTTT. Full variable domain (remainder filled in from reference TRBV11-3 and TRBJ2-2): EAGVVQSPRYKIIEKKQPVAFWCNPISGHNTLYWYLQNLGQGPELLIRYENEEAVDDSQLPKDRFSAERLKGVDSTLKIQPAELGDSAVYLCASSLDHYGLNTGELFFGEGSRLTVL.

This clonotype was seen a handful of times. This chain connects TRBV10-2 to TRBJ1-2, with a tentative D call TRBD1 (5 bases). In germline, CDR1 is WSHSY, CDR2 SAAADI. V was shortened by 2 bases and J by 4 bases, with 11 bases between the two germline ends. This CDR3 is built from 14 residues. The CDR3 protein is CASSEGGGGYGYTF. CDR3 DNA sequence: TGCGCCAGCAGTGAGGGGGGTGGTGGCTATGGCTACACCTTC.

This clonotype was seen at least ten times. The V gene is TRBV6-5, the J gene TRBJ2-7, with 9 bases that match TRBD1. This CDR3 spans 16 amino acids. The V gene end was trimmed by 3 bases and the J gene end by 3 bases; junction bases not matched to a gene: 9. Germline assignment: CDR1 MNHEY and CDR2 SVGAGI. This CDR3 is CASSYGPGQGFYEQYF. The CDR3 DNA sequence: TGTGCCAGCAGTTATGGTCCGGGACAGGGTTTCTACGAGCAGTACTTC.

In its sample, this clonotype was seen a few times. The V call is TRBV23-1, the J call TRBJ1-5, with a tentative D call TRBD1 (5 bases). TRBV23-1 is recorded as an ORF, its role being uncertain. CDR3 length: 15 residues. Trimming cost V 5 bases and J 2 bases, with 13 bases left between them. Here the CDR3 DNA reads TGCGCCAGCAGTATTTCAGGGTGTTGCAATCAGCCCCAGCATTTT. Translated, it gives CASSISGCCNQPQHF.